This T cell receptor (beta chain) stems from a study of regulatory T cells in long-lasting Graves disease. Trimming removed 4 bases from V and 11 bases from J; junction bases left unmatched: 9. CDR3 size: 13 residues. Germline assignment: CDR1 GTSNPN and CDR2 SVGIG (reference sequence). This clonotype has at least ten counts. Its target is unknown. Findings and caveats of the study: TRBV28, TRBJ1-2 and TRBJ2-5 were segments that persistent disease favored.

The TCR beta library used iRepertoire HTBI primers with Arm-PCR amplification of CDR3. TCRdb used MiXCR to reprocess the multiplex PCR reads, holding one entry per CDR3 protein. The profile shows fewer than 650,000 distinct CDR3 sequences, around 15% of them singletons. Time point meaning: newly diagnosed GD, antithyroid drugs for less than 3 months. PBMCs were the source of the RNA used for TCR sequencing. These data are also associated with another study on T cells in Graves' hyperthyroidism and ophthalmopathy. That paper adds: Stable Graves' hyperthyroidism denoted no ophthalmopathy progression over 18 months. Median prediction lead before ophthalmopathy onset was 6.5 months with the model.

This receptor was taken from a woman aged 25 to 39 with Graves disease. Here the sequenced sample was peripheral blood mononuclear cells (PBMCs), taken at new diagnosis, from a patient treated with antithyroid drugs. The V and J genes are TRBV30 and TRBJ1-5; TRBD1 agrees at 9 bases. This CDR3 reads CAWTGQGRMAQHF. The CDR3 DNA follows: TGTGCCTGGACTGGACAGGGGCGGATGGCCCAGCATTTT.